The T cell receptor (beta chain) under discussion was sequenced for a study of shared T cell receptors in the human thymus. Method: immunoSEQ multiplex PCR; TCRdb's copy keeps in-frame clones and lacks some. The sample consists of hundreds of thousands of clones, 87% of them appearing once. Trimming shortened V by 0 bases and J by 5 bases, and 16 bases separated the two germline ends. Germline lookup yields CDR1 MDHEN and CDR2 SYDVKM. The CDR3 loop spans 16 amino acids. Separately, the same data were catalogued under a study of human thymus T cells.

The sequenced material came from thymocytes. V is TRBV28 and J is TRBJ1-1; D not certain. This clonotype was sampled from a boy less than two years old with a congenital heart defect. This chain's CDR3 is CASSLWGTRSRTEAFF. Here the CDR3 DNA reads TGTGCCAGCAGTTTATGGGGCACGAGAAGTCGAACTGAAGCTTTCTTT. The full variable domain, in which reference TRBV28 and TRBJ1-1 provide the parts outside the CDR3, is DVKVTQSSRYLVKRTGEKVFLECVQDMDHENMFWYRQDPGLGLRLIYFSYDVKMKEKGDIPEGYSVSREKKERFSLILESASTNQTSMYLCASSLWGTRSRTEAFFGQGTRLTVV.